The 24 T cell receptor beta chains below come from one sample, sequenced in a study of shared clonotypes between healthy human individuals. Measured with immunoSEQ multiplex PCR; TCRdb has only the in-frame clones, and not every one. Of 1.5 million to 2.5 million clones in the sample, over 85% were seen once. CD45RO negativity and positive selection for CCR7 defined naive CD8 cells, a population that excluded terminally differentiated effector memory CD45RA+ cells. Sequencing input: naive CD8+ T cells sorted from blood. The receptors stem from a man between 18 and 29 years old in good health.

J is TRBJ1-3 and V is TRBV4-3; no firm D call. The ends were cut back, 4 bases at V and 0 bases at J, with 13 bases in the middle. From germline, CDR1 is LGHNA and CDR2 YSLEER. The CDR3 is 16 amino acids. The CDR3 nucleotides read TGCGCCAGCAGCCCGGACCCTGGAATCTCTGGAAACACCATATATTTT. As protein: CASSPDPGISGNTIYF.

This clone was seen once. The CDR3 DNA reads as TGTGCCAGCAGCCCGGGACAGTTTGCAACTAATGAAAAACTGTTTTTT. This codes for CASSPGQFATNEKLFF. The chain employs TRBV5-4 and TRBJ1-4, with 7 nucleotides matching TRBD1. The V gene's germline CDR1 is SGHNT and CDR2 YYREEE (reference sequence). This CDR3 region has 16 residues. V gave up 4 bases and J gave up 0 bases; unmatched junction bases: 6.

This clone was detected a few times. The chain joins TRBV7-6 to TRBJ2-7; D not resolved. V was pared by 1 base and J by 7 bases, with 11 bases between. Germline V gene data show CDR1 as SGHVS and CDR2 as FNYEAQ. This CDR3 comprises 13 residues. The CDR3 loop is CASSLGGYGEQYF. The DNA of the CDR3 is TGTGCCAGCAGCTTAGGGGGATACGGGGAGCAGTACTTC.

Remarks on this clone: Other DNA sequences in the sample encode the same CDR3. The V call is TRBV9, the J call TRBJ2-1; the match to TRBD1 covers 8 bases. Germline V gene data show CDR1 as SGDLS and CDR2 as YYNGEE. The J segment lost 10 bases and the V segment lost 0 bases, leaving 3 bases of the junction unmatched. This CDR3 contains 13 residues. CDR3 in amino acids: CASSVVTGVEQFF. In DNA form, the CDR3 reads TGTGCCAGCAGCGTAGTGACAGGGGTCGAGCAGTTCTTC.

The chain employs TRBV4-1 and TRBJ2-5; D is possibly TRBD1 (5 bases). The CDR3 has 15 amino acids. V was clipped by 4 bases and J by 2 bases, with 14 bases between them. Germline loops: CDR1 MGHRA, CDR2 YSYEKL. The CDR3: CASSRLDRGQETQYF. The CDR3 DNA is TGCGCCAGCAGCCGGCTCGATAGGGGACAAGAGACCCAGTACTTC.

In the case of this clone: A read error may account for a junction end that differs from germline. The chain combines TRBV5-6 with TRBJ1-1, with TRBD1 as a possible D gene (6 bases). The CDR3 loop spans 15 amino acids. In germline, CDR1 is SGHDT, CDR2 YYEEEE. The CDR3 region has the DNA TGTGCCAGCAGCGCAGGGGACATGATGAACTCTGAAGCTTTCTTT. Translated, it gives CASSAGDMMNSEAFF.

The chain's CDR3 is CASGLGGLGNTEAFF. The CDR3 bases are TGTGCTAGTGGTTTGGGAGGGCTAGGGAACACTGAAGCTTTCTTT. The V call is TRBV12-5, the J call TRBJ1-1; D not certain. The CDR3 totals 15 residues. Germline lookup yields CDR1 LGHNT and CDR2 FRNRAP. V lost 1 base, J lost 1 base, and 10 bases lay in between. Full variable domain (missing parts from reference TRBV12-5 and TRBJ1-1): DARVTQTPRHKVTEMGQEVTMRCQPILGHNTVFWYRQTMMQGLELLAYFRNRAPLDDSGMPKDRFSAEMPDATLATLKIQPSEPRDSAVYFCASGLGGLGNTEAFFGQGTRLTVV.

This chain links TRBV5-6 with TRBJ1-1; TRBD1 agrees at 10 bases. V was clipped by 4 bases and J by 2 bases; unmatched bases: 11. Germline V gene lookup returns CDR1 SGHDT and CDR2 YYEEEE. This CDR3 is 17 amino acids long. The CDR3 DNA sequence: TGTGCCAGCAGCGGGGGGACAGGGGTATTTTTAAACACTGAAGCTTTCTTT. The encoded protein is CASSGGTGVFLNTEAFF.

This sequence joins TRBV27 and TRBJ2-3; D is perhaps TRBD2 (6 bases). Germline V CDR1 and CDR2: MNHEY, SMNVEV (reference sequence). V lost 4 bases and J 0 bases, leaving 14 bases between the germline ends. The CDR3 is 16 amino acids. CDR3 coding DNA: TGTGCCAGCAGTTGGGGGACTGGAACTAGCACAGATACGCAGTATTTT. As protein: CASSWGTGTSTDTQYF.

This clone appeared once. The chain employs TRBV19 and TRBJ1-5; D is undetermined. CDR3 length equals 14 residues. CDR1 is LNHDA and CDR2 is SQIVND in the germline V gene (reference sequence). Trimming stripped 3 bases from V and 1 base from J, with 7 bases between. CDR3 bases: TGTGCCAGTAGTATTGTGGGAAGCAATCAGCCCCAGCATTTT. Its protein is CASSIVGSNQPQHF.

The table lists this clone with many counts. The genes are TRBV19 and TRBJ2-2, with 9 nucleotides matching TRBD1. This CDR3 has 17 residues. Germline V gene sequence: CDR1 LNHDA, CDR2 SQIVND (reference sequence). Losses at the gene ends were 5 bases for V and 3 bases for J; bases not matched to a gene: 10. DNA for the CDR3: TGTGCCAGTAGTCGCCCCCTCGGGACAGGGTACACCGGGGAGCTGTTTTTT. It translates to CASSRPLGTGYTGELFF.

The gene calls are TRBV13 and TRBJ1-6; 7 bases line up with TRBD1. The CDR3 spans 14 residues. Looked up from germline, CDR1 is PRHDT and CDR2 is FYEKMQ (reference sequence). V was clipped by 2 bases and J by 10 bases; unmatched bases: 5. This CDR3 is CASSLIGDSSPLHF. Here the CDR3 DNA reads TGTGCCAGCAGCTTAATCGGGGACAGCTCACCCCTCCACTTT.

V gene TRBV27 combines with J gene TRBJ1-5, with D possibly being TRBD1 (5 bases). This CDR3 is built from 16 residues. CDR1 is MNHEY and CDR2 is SMNVEV in the germline V gene (reference sequence). The V and J ends lost 1 base and 7 bases respectively, with 17 bases between them. This CDR3 reads CASSLYGGDRNQPQHF. The CDR3 DNA reads as TGTGCCAGCAGTTTATATGGGGGGGACCGGAACCAGCCCCAGCATTTT.

On this clone: In the same sample, other DNA sequences code for this CDR3. V is TRBV5-6 and J is TRBJ2-7, with TRBD1 matching 12 bases. CDR3 length: 14 residues. Losses at the gene ends were 3 bases for V and 4 bases for J; bases not matched to a gene: 2. CDR1 is SGHDT and CDR2 is YYEEEE in the germline V gene. This chain's CDR3 is CASSSGQGAYEQYF. CDR3 sequence (DNA): TGTGCCAGCAGCTCGGGACAGGGGGCTTACGAGCAGTACTTC.

The V call is TRBV30, the J call TRBJ2-4; D is perhaps TRBD1 or TRBD2 (5 bases each). From germline, CDR1 is GTSNPN and CDR2 SVGIG (reference sequence). CDR3 size: 12 residues. Trimming took off 8 bases at V and 9 bases at J, with 17 bases between the two ends. This chain's CDR3 is CALVNGGGIQYF. The CDR3, as DNA: TGTGCCCTGGTGAATGGGGGTGGCATTCAGTACTTC.

This clone was counted once. The gene calls are TRBV29-1 and TRBJ2-2; a possible D gene is TRBD1 (6 bases). This CDR3 is built from 16 residues. Trimming cost V 0 bases and J 4 bases, with 15 bases left between them. Germline lookup yields CDR1 SQVTM and CDR2 ANQGSEA. CDR3 protein: CSVEDRRQGPTGELFF. CDR3 bases: TGCAGCGTTGAAGATCGAAGGCAGGGGCCCACCGGGGAGCTGTTTTTT.

This clone was counted once. For the CDR3, the DNA is TGTGCCAGCAGTGAACAGTTAAGCAATCAGCCCCAGCATTTT. Translation gives CASSEQLSNQPQHF. V is TRBV2 and J is TRBJ1-5; D not certain. The V end was cut by 2 bases, the J end by 1 base, with 6 bases between. This CDR3 is built from 14 residues. The germline gives CDR1 SNHLY, CDR2 FYNNEI.

This clone is a singleton in its sample. This chain links TRBV27 with TRBJ1-1; D remains ambiguous. The CDR3 consists of 13 residues. Germline CDR1 reads MNHEY; CDR2 reads SMNVEV (reference sequence). V shed 6 bases and J shed 6 bases, with 14 bases lying between them. The DNA of the CDR3 is TGTGCCAGCAGCCCAATGGGCGGGGCTGAAGCTTTCTTT. This gives the protein CASSPMGGAEAFF.

This clone was seen a single time. CDR3 DNA: TGTGCCAGCAGCTTGGTGCAGGGGCTCTCGGTCGATACTGGCTACACCTTC. It is translated as CASSLVQGLSVDTGYTF. This chain joins TRBV5-6 and TRBJ1-2; tentatively, D is TRBD1 (6 bases). Trimming removed 0 bases from V and 7 bases from J, with 22 bases in between. The CDR3 is made up of 17 amino acids. The germline V gene has CDR1 SGHDT and CDR2 YYEEEE.

This chain joins TRBV6-6 and TRBJ2-2; D assignment may be TRBD1 or TRBD2 (5 bases each). Trimming shortened V by 7 bases and J by 7 bases, and 16 bases separated the two germline ends. Germline V lookup: CDR1 MNHNY, CDR2 SVGAGI (reference sequence). This CDR3 region has 14 residues. For the CDR3, the DNA is TGTGCCAGCACCGAGGGACCGACGGGCGGGGAGCTGTTTTTT. Translated: CASTEGPTGGELFF.

The chain joins TRBV11-1 to TRBJ2-1, with a possible D match to TRBD1 (6 bases). V was cut by 2 bases and J by 4 bases, with 15 bases left in between. Germline V gives CDR1 SGHAT, CDR2 FQDESV (reference sequence). This CDR3 spans 16 amino acids. The CDR3 loop is CASSLWGPEGYNEQFF. The CDR3 region has the DNA TGTGCCAGCAGCTTATGGGGGCCCGAGGGTTACAATGAGCAGTTCTTC.

V usage is TRBV7-8 and J usage is TRBJ2-7; D is tentatively TRBD1 or TRBD2 (5 bases each). The germline CDR1 and CDR2 sequences are SGHVS and FQNEAQ. V was clipped by 4 bases and J by 2 bases, with 27 bases between them. The CDR3 sequence is 19 residues long. In nucleotides, the CDR3 is TGTGCCAGCAGCTCGTTTCCTGAGGGGATAGCGCGAAATACCTACGAGCAGTACTTC. Protein sequence: CASSSFPEGIARNTYEQYF.

Only one count was recorded for this clone. The J gene is TRBJ2-1, the V gene TRBV11-2, with 8 positions matching TRBD2. The CDR3 has 17 amino acids. Trimming took 2 bases from V and 4 from J; bases not matched to a gene: 10. Germline CDR1 SGHAT, CDR2 FQNNGV. CDR3: CASSLNGRANLYNEQFF. As DNA, the CDR3 is TGTGCCAGCAGCTTAAACGGGAGGGCCAACCTTTACAATGAGCAGTTCTTC. The full variable domain, completed using reference TRBV11-2 and TRBJ2-1, is EAGVAQSPRYKIIEKRQSVAFWCNPISGHATLYWYQQILGQGPKLLIQFQNNGVVDDSQLPKDRFSAERLKGVDSTLKIQPAKLEDSAVYLCASSLNGRANLYNEQFFGPGTRLTVL.

J is TRBJ2-3 and V is TRBV7-8; D remains ambiguous. The CDR3 is 13 residues long. V was trimmed by 3 bases and J by 1 base, leaving 5 bases between them. The germline CDR1 and CDR2 sequences are SGHVS and FQNEAQ. Here the CDR3 DNA reads TGTGCCAGCAGCTTTGGGGGCACAGATACGCAGTATTTT. Translated, it gives CASSFGGTDTQYF.